This TCR beta chain stems from a study of cytomegalovirus exposure and HLA in healthy donors. General observations from the study: Some V segments could not be told apart, so they were left out, TRBV6-2 and TRBV6-3 among them. It was reportedly the case that the classifier diagnosed cytomegalovirus status with high specificity and sensitivity.

Those who donated were healthy bone marrow donors. The study ran its PCR with 60 Vbeta and 13 Jbeta primers. The table came from immunoSEQ multiplex PCR; TCRdb's copy has only in-frame clones and leaves some out. Altogether over 150,000 clones are present, about two thirds being singletons, with the ten largest covering 2.5% to 3%. This clone came up a few times. The target antigen is unknown. Germline CDR1 LGHNT, CDR2 FRNRAP. This CDR3 has 13 amino acids. The ends were cut back, 2 bases at V and 4 bases at J, with 6 bases in the middle. This TCR came from a woman younger than 45 in good health and CMV-seronegative. Sequenced input: PBMCs. The chain recombines TRBV12-5 with TRBJ2-1; D remains ambiguous. CDR3 protein: CASGLIAYNEQFF. CDR3 DNA: TGTGCTAGTGGTTTGATAGCTTACAATGAGCAGTTCTTC.